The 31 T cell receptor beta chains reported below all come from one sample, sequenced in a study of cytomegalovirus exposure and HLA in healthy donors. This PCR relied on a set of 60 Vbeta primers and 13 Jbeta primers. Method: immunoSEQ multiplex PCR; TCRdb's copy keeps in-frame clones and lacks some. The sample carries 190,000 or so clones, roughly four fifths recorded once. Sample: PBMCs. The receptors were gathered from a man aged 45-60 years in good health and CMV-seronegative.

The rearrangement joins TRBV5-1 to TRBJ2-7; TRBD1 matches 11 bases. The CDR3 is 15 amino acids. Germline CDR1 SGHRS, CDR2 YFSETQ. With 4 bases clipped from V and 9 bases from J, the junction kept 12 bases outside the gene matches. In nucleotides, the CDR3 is TGCGCCAGCAGCCACGCGGGACAGGGGGAAGAGGGGCAGTACTTC. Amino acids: CASSHAGQGEEGQYF.

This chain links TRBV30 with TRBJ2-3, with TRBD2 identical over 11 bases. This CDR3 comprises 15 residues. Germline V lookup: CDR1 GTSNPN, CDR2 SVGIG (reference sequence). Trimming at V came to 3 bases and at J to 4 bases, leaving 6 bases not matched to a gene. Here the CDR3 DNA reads TGTGCCTGGAGGGGGGTAGCGGGAGGGCCAGATACGCAGTATTTT. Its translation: CAWRGVAGGPDTQYF.

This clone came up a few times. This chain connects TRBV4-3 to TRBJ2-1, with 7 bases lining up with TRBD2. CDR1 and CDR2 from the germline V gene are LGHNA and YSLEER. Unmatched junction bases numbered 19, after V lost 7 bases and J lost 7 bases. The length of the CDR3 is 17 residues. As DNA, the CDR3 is TGCGCCAGCACCCCTGGGGCGGGAGCCAACGTCGGGAATGAGCAGTTCTTC. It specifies CASTPGAGANVGNEQFF.

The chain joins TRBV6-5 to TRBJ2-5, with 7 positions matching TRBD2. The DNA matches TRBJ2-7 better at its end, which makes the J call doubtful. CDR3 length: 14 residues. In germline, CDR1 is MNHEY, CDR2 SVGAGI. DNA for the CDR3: TGTGCCAGCAGGGGAGGGAGAATCCCCTACGAGCAGTACTTC. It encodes CASRGGRIPYEQYF.

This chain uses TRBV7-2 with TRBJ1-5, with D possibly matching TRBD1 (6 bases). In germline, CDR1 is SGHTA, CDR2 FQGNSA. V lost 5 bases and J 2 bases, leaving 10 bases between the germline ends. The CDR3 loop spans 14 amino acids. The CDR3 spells CASSLKGGNQPQHF. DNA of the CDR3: TGTGCCAGCAGCCTTAAGGGGGGCAATCAGCCCCAGCATTTT.

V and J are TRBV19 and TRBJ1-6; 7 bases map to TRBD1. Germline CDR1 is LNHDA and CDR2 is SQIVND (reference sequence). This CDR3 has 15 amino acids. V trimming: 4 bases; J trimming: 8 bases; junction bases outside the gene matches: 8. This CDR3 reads CASSNGDRVYSPLHF. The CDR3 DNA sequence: TGTGCCAGTAGTAACGGAGACAGGGTTTATTCACCCCTCCACTTT. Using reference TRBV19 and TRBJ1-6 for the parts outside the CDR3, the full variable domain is DGGITQSPKYLFRKEGQNVTLSCEQNLNHDAMYWYRQDPGQGLRLIYYSQIVNDFQKGDIAEGYSVSREKKESFPLTVTSAQKNPTAFYLCASSNGDRVYSPLHFGNGTRLTVT.

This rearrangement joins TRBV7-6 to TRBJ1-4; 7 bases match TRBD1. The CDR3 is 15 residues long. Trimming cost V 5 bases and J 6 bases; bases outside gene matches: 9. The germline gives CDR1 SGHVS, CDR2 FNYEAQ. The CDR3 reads CASSLRQGVDEKLFF. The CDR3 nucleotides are TGTGCCAGCAGCCTGCGACAGGGCGTTGATGAAAAACTGTTTTTT.

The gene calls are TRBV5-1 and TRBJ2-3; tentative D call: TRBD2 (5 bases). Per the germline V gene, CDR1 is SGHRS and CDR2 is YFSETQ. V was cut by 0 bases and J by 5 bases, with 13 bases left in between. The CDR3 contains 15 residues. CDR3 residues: CASSLAGLRQDTQYF. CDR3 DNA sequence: TGCGCCAGCAGCTTGGCCGGACTGAGGCAAGATACGCAGTATTTT.

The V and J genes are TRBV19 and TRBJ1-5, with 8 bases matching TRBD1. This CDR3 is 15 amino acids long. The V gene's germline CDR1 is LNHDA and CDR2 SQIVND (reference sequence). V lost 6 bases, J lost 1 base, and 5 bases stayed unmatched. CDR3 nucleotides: TGTGCCAGTAGCGGACAGGGAGCGAGCAATCAGCCCCAGCATTTT. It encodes CASSGQGASNQPQHF. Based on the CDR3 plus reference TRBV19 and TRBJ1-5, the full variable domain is DGGITQSPKYLFRKEGQNVTLSCEQNLNHDAMYWYRQDPGQGLRLIYYSQIVNDFQKGDIAEGYSVSREKKESFPLTVTSAQKNPTAFYLCASSGQGASNQPQHFGDGTRLSIL.

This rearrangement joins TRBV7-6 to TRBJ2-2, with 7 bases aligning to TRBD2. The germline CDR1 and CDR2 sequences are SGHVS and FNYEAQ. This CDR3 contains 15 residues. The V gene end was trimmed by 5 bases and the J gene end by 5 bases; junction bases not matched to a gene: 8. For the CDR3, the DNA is TGTGCCAGCAGCCCCCAAATCGGGAGGACCGGGGAGCTGTTTTTT. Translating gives CASSPQIGRTGELFF.

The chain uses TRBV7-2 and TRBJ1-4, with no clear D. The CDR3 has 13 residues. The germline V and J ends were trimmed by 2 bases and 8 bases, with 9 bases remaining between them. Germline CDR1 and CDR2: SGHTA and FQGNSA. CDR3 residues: CASSLSPFEKLFF. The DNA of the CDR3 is TGTGCCAGCAGCTTAAGCCCCTTCGAAAAACTGTTTTTT.

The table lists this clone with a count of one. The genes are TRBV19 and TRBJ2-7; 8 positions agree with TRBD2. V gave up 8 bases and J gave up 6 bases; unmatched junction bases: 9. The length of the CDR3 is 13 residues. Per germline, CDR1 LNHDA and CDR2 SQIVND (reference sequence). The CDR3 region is CASSPGLVAEQYF. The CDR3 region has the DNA TGTGCCAGTTCGCCGGGACTAGTCGCCGAGCAGTACTTC. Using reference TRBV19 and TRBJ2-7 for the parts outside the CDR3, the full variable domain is DGGITQSPKYLFRKEGQNVTLSCEQNLNHDAMYWYRQDPGQGLRLIYYSQIVNDFQKGDIAEGYSVSREKKESFPLTVTSAQKNPTAFYLCASSPGLVAEQYFGPGTRLTVT.

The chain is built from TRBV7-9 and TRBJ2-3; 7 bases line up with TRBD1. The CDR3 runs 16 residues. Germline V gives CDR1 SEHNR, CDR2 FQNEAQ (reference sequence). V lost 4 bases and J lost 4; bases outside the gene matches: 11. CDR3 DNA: TGTGCCAGCAGCTCCTGGGGGCAGGGGGAATCAGATACGCAGTATTTT. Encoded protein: CASSSWGQGESDTQYF. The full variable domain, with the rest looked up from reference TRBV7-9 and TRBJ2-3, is DTGVSQNPRHKITKRGQNVTFRCDPISEHNRLYWYRQTLGQGPEFLTYFQNEAQLEKSRLLSDRFSAERPKGSFSTLEIQRTEQGDSAMYLCASSSWGQGESDTQYFGPGTRLTVL.

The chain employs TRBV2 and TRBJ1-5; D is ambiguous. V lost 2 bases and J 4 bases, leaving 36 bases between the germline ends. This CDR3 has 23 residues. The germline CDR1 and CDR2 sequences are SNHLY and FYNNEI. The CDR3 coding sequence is TGTGCCAGCAGTGAAATGTCGGGGTTTGGCTTACAGTTGAGTGGCAGTCGGAATCAGCCCCAGCATTTT. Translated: CASSEMSGFGLQLSGSRNQPQHF.

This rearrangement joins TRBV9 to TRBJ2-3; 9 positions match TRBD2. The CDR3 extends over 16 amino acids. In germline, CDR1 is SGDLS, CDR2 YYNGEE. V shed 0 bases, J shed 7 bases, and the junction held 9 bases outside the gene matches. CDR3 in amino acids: CASSVGIAGEGNTQYF. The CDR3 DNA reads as TGTGCCAGCAGCGTAGGAATAGCGGGAGAGGGGAATACGCAGTATTTT.

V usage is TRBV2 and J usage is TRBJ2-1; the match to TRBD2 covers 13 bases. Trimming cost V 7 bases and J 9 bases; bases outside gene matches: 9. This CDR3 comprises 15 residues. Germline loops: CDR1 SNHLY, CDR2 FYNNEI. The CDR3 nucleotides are TGTGCCAGCAAACTCCAGACTAGCGGGGGGTCTGAGCAGTTCTTC. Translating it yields CASKLQTSGGSEQFF.

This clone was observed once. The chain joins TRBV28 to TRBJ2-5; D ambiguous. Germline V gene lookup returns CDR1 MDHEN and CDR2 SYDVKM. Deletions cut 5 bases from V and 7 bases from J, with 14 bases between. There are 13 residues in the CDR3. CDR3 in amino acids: CASSRASFVTQYF. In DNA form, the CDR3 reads TGTGCCAGCAGTCGAGCCTCGTTCGTGACCCAGTACTTC.

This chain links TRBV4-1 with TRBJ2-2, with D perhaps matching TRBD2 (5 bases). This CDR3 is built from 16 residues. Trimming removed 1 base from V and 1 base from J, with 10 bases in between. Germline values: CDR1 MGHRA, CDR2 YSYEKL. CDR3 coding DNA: TGCGCCAGCAGCCAAGGACCGAGGGTGAACACCGGGGAGCTGTTTTTT. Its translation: CASSQGPRVNTGELFF.

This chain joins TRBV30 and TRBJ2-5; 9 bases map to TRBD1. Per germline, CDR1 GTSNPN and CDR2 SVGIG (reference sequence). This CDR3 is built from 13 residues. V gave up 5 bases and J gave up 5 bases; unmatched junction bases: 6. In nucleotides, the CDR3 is TGTGCCTGGGGGTTACAGGGGGCGGAGACCCAGTACTTC. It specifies CAWGLQGAETQYF. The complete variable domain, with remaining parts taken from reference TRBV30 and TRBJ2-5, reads SQTIHQWPATLVQPVGSPLSLECTVEGTSNPNLYWYRQAAGRGLQLLFYSVGIGQISSEVPQNLSASRPQDRQFILSSKKLLLSDSGFYLCAWGLQGAETQYFGPGTRLLVL.

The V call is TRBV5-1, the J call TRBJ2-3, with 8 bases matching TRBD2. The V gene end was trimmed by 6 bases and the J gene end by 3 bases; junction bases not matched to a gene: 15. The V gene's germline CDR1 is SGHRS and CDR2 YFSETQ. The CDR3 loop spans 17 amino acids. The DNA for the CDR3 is TGCGCCAGCATACCGTCCCCCGGGGCTAGCGGGACAGATACGCAGTATTTT. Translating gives CASIPSPGASGTDTQYF.

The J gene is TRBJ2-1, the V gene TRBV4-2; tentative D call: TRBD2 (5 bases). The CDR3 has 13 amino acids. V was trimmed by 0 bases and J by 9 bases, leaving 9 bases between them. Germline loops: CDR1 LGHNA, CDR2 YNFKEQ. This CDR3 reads CASSQDEGTEQFF. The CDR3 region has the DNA TGTGCCAGCAGCCAAGATGAGGGCACTGAGCAGTTCTTC.

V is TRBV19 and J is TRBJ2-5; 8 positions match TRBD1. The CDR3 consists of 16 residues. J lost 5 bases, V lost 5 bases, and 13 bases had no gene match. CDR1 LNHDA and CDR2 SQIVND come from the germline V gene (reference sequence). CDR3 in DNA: TGTGCCAGTAGTCCACCCTTCCCAGGGGGCAGCGAGACCCAGTACTTC. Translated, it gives CASSPPFPGGSETQYF.

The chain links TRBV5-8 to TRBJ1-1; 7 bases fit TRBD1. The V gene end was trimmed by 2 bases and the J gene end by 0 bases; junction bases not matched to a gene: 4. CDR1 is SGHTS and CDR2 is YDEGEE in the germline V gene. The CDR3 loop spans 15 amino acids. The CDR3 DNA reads TGTGCCAGCAGCTTCTCGACAGGGATGAACACTGAAGCTTTCTTT. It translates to CASSFSTGMNTEAFF. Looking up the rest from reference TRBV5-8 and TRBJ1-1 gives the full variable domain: EAGVTQSPTHLIKTRGQQATLRCSPISGHTSVYWYQQALGLGLQFLLWYDEGEERNRGNFPPRFSGRQFPNYSSELNVNALELEDSALYLCASSFSTGMNTEAFFGQGTRLTVV.

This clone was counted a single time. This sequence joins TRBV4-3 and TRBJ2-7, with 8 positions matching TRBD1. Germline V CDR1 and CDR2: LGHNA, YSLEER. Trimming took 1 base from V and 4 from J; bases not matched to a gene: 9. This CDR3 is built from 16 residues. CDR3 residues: CASSQGASGGRYEQYF. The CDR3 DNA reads TGCGCCAGCAGCCAAGGGGCATCAGGGGGCCGGTACGAGCAGTACTTC.

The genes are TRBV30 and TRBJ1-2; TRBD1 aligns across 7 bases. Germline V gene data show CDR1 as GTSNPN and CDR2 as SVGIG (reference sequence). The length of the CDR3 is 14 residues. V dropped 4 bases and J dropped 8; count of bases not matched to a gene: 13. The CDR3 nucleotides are TGTGCCTGGAACCGAGGGGGCGCGGGTGAGGGCTACACCTTC. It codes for CAWNRGGAGEGYTF.

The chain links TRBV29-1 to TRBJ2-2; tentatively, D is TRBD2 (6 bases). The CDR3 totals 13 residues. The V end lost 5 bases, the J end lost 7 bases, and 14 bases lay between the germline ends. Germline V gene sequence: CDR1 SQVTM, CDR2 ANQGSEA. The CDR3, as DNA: TGCAGCGTTAATCGGGAGCTTTACGGGGAGCTGTTTTTT. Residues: CSVNRELYGELFF.

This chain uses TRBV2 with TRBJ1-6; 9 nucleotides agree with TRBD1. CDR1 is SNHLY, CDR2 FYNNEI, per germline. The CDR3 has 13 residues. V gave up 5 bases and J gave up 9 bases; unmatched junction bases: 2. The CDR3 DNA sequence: TGTGCCAGCAGTAGGGACAGGGTTTCACCCCTCCACTTT. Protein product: CASSRDRVSPLHF.

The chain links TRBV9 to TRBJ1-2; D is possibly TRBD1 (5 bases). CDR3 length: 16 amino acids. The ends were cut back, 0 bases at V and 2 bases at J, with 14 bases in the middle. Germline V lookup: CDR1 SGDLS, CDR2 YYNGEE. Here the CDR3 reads CASSVEPAGPNYGYTF. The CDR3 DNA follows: TGTGCCAGCAGCGTAGAGCCGGCAGGGCCCAACTATGGCTACACCTTC. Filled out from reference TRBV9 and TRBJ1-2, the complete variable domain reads DSGVTQTPKHLITATGQRVTLRCSPRSGDLSVYWYQQSLDQGLQFLIQYYNGEERAKGNILERFSAQQFPDLHSELNLSSLELGDSALYFCASSVEPAGPNYGYTFGSGTRLTVV.

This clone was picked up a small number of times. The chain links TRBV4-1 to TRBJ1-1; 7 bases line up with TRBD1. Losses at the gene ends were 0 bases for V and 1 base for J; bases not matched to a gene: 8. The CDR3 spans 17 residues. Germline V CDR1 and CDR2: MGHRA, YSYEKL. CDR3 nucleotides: TGCGCCAGCAGCCAAGATCGTCAGAGACAGGGGAACACTGAAGCTTTCTTT. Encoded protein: CASSQDRQRQGNTEAFF.

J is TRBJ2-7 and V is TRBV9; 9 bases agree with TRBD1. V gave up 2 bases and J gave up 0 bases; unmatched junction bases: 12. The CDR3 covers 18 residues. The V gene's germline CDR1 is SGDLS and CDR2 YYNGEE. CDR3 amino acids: CASSVGTGRFSSSYEQYF. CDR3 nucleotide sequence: TGTGCCAGCAGCGTGGGGACAGGGCGTTTTTCGAGCTCCTACGAGCAGTACTTC.

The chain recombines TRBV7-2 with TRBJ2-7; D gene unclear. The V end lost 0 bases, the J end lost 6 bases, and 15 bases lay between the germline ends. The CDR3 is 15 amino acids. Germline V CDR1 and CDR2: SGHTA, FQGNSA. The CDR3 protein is CASSLAGGGFSEQYF. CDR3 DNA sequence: TGTGCCAGCAGCTTAGCCGGTGGCGGATTCAGCGAGCAGTACTTC.